This TCR beta chain was found in a study of T-cell memory formation after mild COVID-19 (dated by TCRdb to 2020 to 2023). Background on the whole study: TCR sequence clusters from the two donors were found to be largely donor specific. In a couple of donors, T-cell clones that expanded and contracted after mild COVID-19 were tracked by sequencing TCRalpha and TCRbeta repertoires over time. Two young, previously healthy adult volunteers, one female and one male, were included in the cohort. Results and caveats for the whole study, not just this receptor: Whether the second-wave clones peaking on day 37 were SARS-CoV-2 specific was not confirmed. The detection of some responding clones in pre-infection memory suggests that pre-existing cross-reactive memory T cells joined the SARS-CoV-2 response. Contracting CD4+ clones appeared mostly in the CM and EM memory subsets, whereas CD8+ clones were enriched in EMRA. Only a couple of mild cases were covered in the study, and larger cohorts including severe cases with pre-infection samples were considered necessary. Balanced CD4/CD8 phenotypes were observed for clones contracting from day 15 to 85, whereas a bias towards CD4+ was observed for a second wave of clones expanding from day 15 to 37.

Ficoll-Paque density gradient centrifugation was the method used to isolate PBMCs. These reads were obtained on an Illumina NovaSeq 6000. TCRalpha and TCRbeta cDNA libraries were constructed by 5'RACE with constant-segment primers, with sample barcodes and unique molecular identifiers being introduced. RNA was extracted from every sample with Trizol reagent. Library amplification was performed in two PCR steps, and a second sample barcode and Illumina TruSeq adapters were introduced in the second step. Libraries were sequenced on an Illumina NovaSeq with 2 x 150 bp paired-end reads. The source study handled its data this way. Reads were demultiplexed and collapsed into UMI-guided consensus sequences with migec v1.2.7. Using mixcr v2.1.11, UMI consensuses were aligned to TRA and TRB V and J templates and then assembled into clonotypes. A clonotype was counted as expanded or contracted only when both edgeR and NoisET called the clonotype significant, with the noise models trained on biological replicates. edgeR calls used a false discovery rate-adjusted p below 0.01 and a log2 fold-change threshold of 1. PCA with hierarchical clustering of max-normalized trajectories of the 1000 most abundant clonotypes was used as exploratory dynamics analysis. Separately sequenced CD4+ and CD8+ repertoires were used to assign a CD4 or CD8 phenotype to each responding clone. Using fastp trimming at Q25 and MiXCR clonotype assembly, TCRdb reanalyzed the public sequencing data and kept in-frame beta chains. Identical CDR3 protein sequences are pooled into one entry, listed with their most common genes and DNA. It is TCRdb's table, rather than the study itself, that gives the V and J calls and clone size. This sample is represented by 350,000 to 500,000 distinct CDR3 sequences; around 17% of them were singletons. The ten largest account for under 25% of the sample.

CDR1 MGHRA and CDR2 YSYEKL were looked up in the germline V gene. From cysteine to phenylalanine, the CDR3 is 15 amino acids long. Just the 45-base CDR3 DNA is kept, in frame starting at base 1. Trimmed from V: 0 bases; trimmed from J: 1 base; junction bases lacking a gene match: 0. This clonotype occurred many times. Which antigen it targets is not known. Qualities for individual bases were not recorded, and no much larger clone is one base off. This receptor was taken from a man between 18 and 29 years old who had mild COVID-19 (a few samples of this study predate the infection). The sample titles of this study are shuffled in the database, so cell type and time point are left out; the donor was told from shared clones. Input material: PBMCs or a T cell subset sorted from them (not recorded which). The sequence links TRBV4-1 to TRBJ2-5, with TRBD2 identical over 9 junction bases. CDR3 region: CASSQETSGQETQYF. The DNA reads TGCGCCAGCAGCCAAGAGACTAGCGGCCAAGAGACCCAGTACTTC.